This T cell receptor (beta chain) stems from a study of blood T cell repertoires in COVID-19. Study as a whole: Some COVID-19 samples were acute and others convalescent; all came from the United States, Italy and Spain. PBMCs, B-cell-depleted T cells, or T cells provided the cDNA or gDNA that made up the material.

The assay was immunoSEQ multiplex PCR, and TCRdb's table has in-frame clones only and misses some. The profile shows around 200,000 clones, around nine tenths of them singletons. The CDR3 contains 13 residues. Trimming stripped 6 bases from V and 5 bases from J, with 13 bases between. This clone was counted a single time. V and J are TRBV12-3 or TRBV12-4 and TRBJ2-5, with D tentatively TRBD2 (5 bases). This receptor was identified in a young woman who had recovered from COVID-19. The sample was peripheral blood. The CDR3 here is CASSLERGETQYF. DNA of the CDR3: TGTGCCAGCAGCCTGGAGCGAGGGGAGACCCAGTACTTC.